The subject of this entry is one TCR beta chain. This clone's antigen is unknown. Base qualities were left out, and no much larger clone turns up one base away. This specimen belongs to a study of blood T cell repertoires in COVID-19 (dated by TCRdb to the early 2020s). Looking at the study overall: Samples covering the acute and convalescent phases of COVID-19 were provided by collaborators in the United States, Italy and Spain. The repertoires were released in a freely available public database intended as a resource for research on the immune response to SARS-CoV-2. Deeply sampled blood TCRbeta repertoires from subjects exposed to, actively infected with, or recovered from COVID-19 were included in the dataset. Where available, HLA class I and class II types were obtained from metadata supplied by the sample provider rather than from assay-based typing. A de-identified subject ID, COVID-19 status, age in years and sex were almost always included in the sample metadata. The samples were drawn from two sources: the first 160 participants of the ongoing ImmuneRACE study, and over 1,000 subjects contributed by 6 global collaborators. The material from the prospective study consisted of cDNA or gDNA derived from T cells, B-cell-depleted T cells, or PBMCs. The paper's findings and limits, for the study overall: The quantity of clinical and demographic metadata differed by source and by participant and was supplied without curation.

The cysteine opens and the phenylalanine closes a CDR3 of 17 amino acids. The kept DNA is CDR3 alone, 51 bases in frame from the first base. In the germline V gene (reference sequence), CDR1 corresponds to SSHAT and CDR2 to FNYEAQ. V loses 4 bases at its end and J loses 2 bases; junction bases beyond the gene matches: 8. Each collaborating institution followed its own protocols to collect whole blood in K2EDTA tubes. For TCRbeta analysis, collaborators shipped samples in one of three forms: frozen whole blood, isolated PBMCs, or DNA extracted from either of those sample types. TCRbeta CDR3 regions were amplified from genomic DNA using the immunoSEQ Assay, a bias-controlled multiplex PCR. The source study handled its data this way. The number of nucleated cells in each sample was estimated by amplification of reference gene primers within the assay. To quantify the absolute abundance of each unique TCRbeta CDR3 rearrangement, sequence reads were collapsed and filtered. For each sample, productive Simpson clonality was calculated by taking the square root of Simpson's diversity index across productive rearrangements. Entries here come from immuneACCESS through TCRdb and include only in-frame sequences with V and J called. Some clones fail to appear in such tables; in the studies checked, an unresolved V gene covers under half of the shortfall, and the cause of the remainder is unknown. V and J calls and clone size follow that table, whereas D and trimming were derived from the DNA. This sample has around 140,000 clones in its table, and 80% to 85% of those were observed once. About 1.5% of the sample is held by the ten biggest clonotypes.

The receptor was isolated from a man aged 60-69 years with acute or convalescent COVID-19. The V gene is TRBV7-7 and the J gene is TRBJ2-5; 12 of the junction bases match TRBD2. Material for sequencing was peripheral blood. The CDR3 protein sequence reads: CASSSISSGGGQETQYF. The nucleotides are TGTGCCAGCAGCTCAATCTCTAGCGGGGGGGGACAAGAGACCCAGTACTTC. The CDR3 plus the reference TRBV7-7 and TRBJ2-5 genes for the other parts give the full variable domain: GAGVSQSPRYKVTKRGQDVTLRCDPISSHATLYWYQQALGQGPEFLTYFNYEAQPDKSGLPSDRFSAERPEGSISTLTIQRTEQRDSAMYRCASSSISSGGGQETQYFGPGTRLLVL.